The entry below gives a single T cell receptor (beta chain) sequence along with its context. The entry originates in a study of cytomegalovirus exposure and HLA in healthy donors. PCR used 60 Vbeta primers and 13 Jbeta primers. Measured with immunoSEQ multiplex PCR; TCRdb has only the in-frame clones, and not every one. This listing includes around 150,000 clones. The material sequenced was PBMCs. This TCR was recovered from a man aged 40-50 years in good health and CMV-seronegative.

The CDR3 DNA reads as TGTGCCAGCAGCGTAGAACAAAGGGGTGGGCAGAATGGCTACACCTTC. Translation: CASSVEQRGGQNGYTF. The rearrangement uses TRBV9 and TRBJ1-2; D perhaps matches TRBD1 (5 bases). CDR3 length: 16 amino acids. The ends were cut back, 0 bases at V and 6 bases at J, with 18 bases in the middle. The germline gives CDR1 SGDLS, CDR2 YYNGEE. Full variable domain (missing parts from reference TRBV9 and TRBJ1-2): DSGVTQTPKHLITATGQRVTLRCSPRSGDLSVYWYQQSLDQGLQFLIQYYNGEERAKGNILERFSAQQFPDLHSELNLSSLELGDSALYFCASSVEQRGGQNGYTFGSGTRLTVV.